Below, 12 T cell receptor beta chains from the same sample are listed, as sequenced in a study of regulatory T cells in long-lasting Graves disease (dated by TCRdb to about 2021). Receptor libraries were prepared by multiplex PCR. Instrument on record: Illumina HiSeq 4000. iRepertoire HTBI primers and Arm-PCR amplification of CDR3 regions were used to construct TCR beta libraries. TCRdb redid the processing of the public reads, applying fastp at Q25 and MiXCR, and retained in-frame beta chains. CDR3 protein sequences are deduplicated, and each keeps its most common genes and DNA. The sample table contains about 240,000 distinct CDR3 sequences; only one count was recorded for over 20% of them. Over 11% of the sample rests with the top ten. Reading the label with the study, this specimen's time point is: newly diagnosed GD, antithyroid drugs for less than 3 months. RNA was extracted from PBMCs in TRIzol for both TCR sequencing and RNA sequencing.

The source was peripheral blood mononuclear cells (PBMCs), collected at new diagnosis, from a patient treated with antithyroid drugs. Every receptor here comes from a female donor with Graves disease.

This clonotype has a count of ten or more. The gene calls are TRBV27 and TRBJ2-2, with TRBD2 matching over 11 bases. V lost 5 bases to trimming and J lost 5 bases; unmatched junction nucleotides: 19. The CDR3 consists of 20 residues. CDR1 is MNHEY, CDR2 SMNVEV, per germline (reference sequence). CDR3 bases: TGTGCCAGCAGTATCCCCGGGACTAGCGGTAAACGAGAATGGACCGGGGAGCTGTTTTTT. Its translation is CASSIPGTSGKREWTGELFF.

J is TRBJ1-3 and V is TRBV4-3; D remains unclear. Germline lookup yields CDR1 LGHNA and CDR2 YSLEER. The CDR3 covers 16 residues. Trimming removed 0 bases from V and 0 bases from J, with 9 bases in between. The CDR3 DNA sequence: TGCGCCAGCAGCCAAGATTCAGAATCCTCTGGAAACACCATATATTTT. Translation: CASSQDSESSGNTIYF.

The rearrangement uses TRBV20-1 and TRBJ1-3; D might be TRBD1 (6 bases). The CDR3 extends over 13 amino acids. CDR1 DFQATT and CDR2 SNEGSKA come from the germline V gene (reference sequence). Between the trimmed V and J ends, which lost 3 bases and 3 bases, there was a span of 9 bases. In DNA, the CDR3 is TGCAGTGCTAGGGCGACAGGTGGAAACACCATATATTTT. Residues: CSARATGGNTIYF.

This clonotype was detected ten times or more. The genes are TRBV5-5 and TRBJ2-2, with D perhaps TRBD2 (5 bases). The CDR3 is 16 amino acids. Trimming shortened V by 0 bases and J by 2 bases, and 11 bases separated the two germline ends. Germline CDR1 and CDR2: SGHKS and YYEKEE (reference sequence). The DNA of the CDR3 is TGTGCCAGCAGCTTGGATGGCGGACTCAACACCGGGGAGCTGTTTTTT. Translation: CASSLDGGLNTGELFF.

This clonotype has a count of ten or more. This chain joins TRBV6-1 and TRBJ2-1, with TRBD2 identical over 7 bases. Germline V CDR1 and CDR2: MNHNS, SASEGT. The CDR3 totals 15 residues. V shed 6 bases, J shed 0 bases, and the junction held 5 bases outside the gene matches. The CDR3 DNA is TGTGCCAGCAGAATAAGCGGGATCTCCTACAATGAGCAGTTCTTC. Its translation is CASRISGISYNEQFF.

The genes are TRBV11-2 and TRBJ2-1; 9 bases align to TRBD1. V lost 5 bases and J lost 7; bases outside the gene matches: 12. This CDR3 comprises 16 residues. Germline V gene data show CDR1 as SGHAT and CDR2 as FQNNGV. The CDR3 nucleotides read TGTGCCAGCAGCCAAGACGGGACAGGGAAAGGGAATGAGCAGTTCTTC. It specifies CASSQDGTGKGNEQFF.

This clonotype was detected only a few times. The J gene is TRBJ2-1, the V gene TRBV3-1; 8 bases map to TRBD2. J gave up 5 bases and V 8 bases, and 8 bases lay outside the gene matches. The V gene's germline CDR1 is LGHDT and CDR2 YNNKEL (reference sequence). The CDR3 runs 14 residues. The CDR3: CASGPAGAHNEQFF. CDR3 coding DNA: TGTGCCAGCGGTCCAGCGGGAGCCCACAATGAGCAGTTCTTC.

This clonotype was counted at least ten times. CDR3 sequence (DNA): TGCGCCAGCAGCGGATTCAAAGAGACACCTGGGGCCAACGTCCTGACTTTC. Translating it yields CASSGFKETPGANVLTF. The chain is built from TRBV4-3 and TRBJ2-6; D is unresolved. V lost 5 bases, J lost 2 bases, and 16 bases lay in between. This CDR3 comprises 17 residues. In germline, CDR1 is LGHNA, CDR2 YSLEER.

This clonotype was counted many times. The V and J genes are TRBV6-1 and TRBJ2-5, with 11 bases matching TRBD2. CDR1 is MNHNS, CDR2 SASEGT, per germline. The CDR3 loop spans 15 amino acids. Trimming removed 5 bases from V and 2 bases from J; junction bases left unmatched: 4. The CDR3: CASSPTSGVQETQYF. CDR3 sequence (DNA): TGTGCCAGCAGTCCGACTAGCGGGGTACAAGAGACCCAGTACTTC.

In its sample, this clonotype was seen many times. J is TRBJ1-4 and V is TRBV5-1, with D possibly TRBD1 on 5 matching bases. Germline-derived CDR1 and CDR2 are SGHRS and YFSETQ. The length of the CDR3 is 14 residues. V dropped 7 bases and J dropped 4 bases, with 14 bases sitting between them. The CDR3 reads CASGTGTNNEKLFF. The CDR3 region has the DNA TGCGCCAGCGGCACCGGGACCAATAATGAAAAACTGTTTTTT.

In its sample, this clonotype was seen a few times. The chain uses TRBV5-8 and TRBJ2-3, with 7 nucleotides matching TRBD1. The germline gives CDR1 SGHTS, CDR2 YDEGEE. V dropped 0 bases and J dropped 1; count of bases not matched to a gene: 2. The CDR3 has 15 residues. CDR3: CASSLGQGGTDTQYF. CDR3 sequence (DNA): TGTGCCAGCAGCTTGGGGCAGGGGGGCACAGATACGCAGTATTTT.

The table lists this clonotype with a few counts. This chain links TRBV19 with TRBJ2-3; D not certain. Germline CDR1 is LNHDA and CDR2 is SQIVND (reference sequence). V lost 9 bases and J lost 0, with 10 bases in between. CDR3 length: 13 amino acids. Here the CDR3 DNA reads TGTGCCAGCCGAAGCCCTAGCACAGATACGCAGTATTTT. Protein product: CASRSPSTDTQYF.